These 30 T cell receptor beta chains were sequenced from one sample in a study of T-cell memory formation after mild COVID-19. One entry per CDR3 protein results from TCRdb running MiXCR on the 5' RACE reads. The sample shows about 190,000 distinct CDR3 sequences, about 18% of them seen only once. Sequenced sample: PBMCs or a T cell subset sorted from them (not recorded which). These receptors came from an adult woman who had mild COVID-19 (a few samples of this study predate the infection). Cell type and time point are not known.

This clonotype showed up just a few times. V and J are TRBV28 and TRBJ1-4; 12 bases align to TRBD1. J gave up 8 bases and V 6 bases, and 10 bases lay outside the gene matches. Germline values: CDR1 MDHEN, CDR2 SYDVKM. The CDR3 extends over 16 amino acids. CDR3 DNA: TGTGCCAGCAGCTCGGGACAGGGGGCGGTTGGGGAAAAACTGTTTTTT. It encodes CASSSGQGAVGEKLFF.

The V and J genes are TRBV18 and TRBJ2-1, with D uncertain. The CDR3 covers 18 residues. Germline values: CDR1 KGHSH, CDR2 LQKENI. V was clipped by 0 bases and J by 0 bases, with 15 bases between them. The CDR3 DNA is TGTGCCAGCTCACCACCGGGGTATCGCAAGAGCTCCTACAATGAGCAGTTCTTC. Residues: CASSPPGYRKSSYNEQFF.

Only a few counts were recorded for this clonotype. The CDR3 DNA reads TGTGCCAGCAGCTTAGGCGTTGACGGGGGGACCACAGATACGCAGTATTTT. This codes for CASSLGVDGGTTDTQYF. The chain links TRBV7-2 to TRBJ2-3; 7 nucleotides agree with TRBD2. The CDR3 loop spans 17 amino acids. Trimming cost V 1 base and J 2 bases; bases outside gene matches: 9. Per germline, CDR1 SGHTA and CDR2 FQGNSA.

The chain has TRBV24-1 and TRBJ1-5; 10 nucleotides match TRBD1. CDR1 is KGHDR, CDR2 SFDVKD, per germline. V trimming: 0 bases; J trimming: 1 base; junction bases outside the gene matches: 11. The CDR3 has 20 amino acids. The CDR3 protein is CATSDLRGQGDVGSNQPQHF. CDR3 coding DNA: TGTGCCACCAGTGATTTGCGAGGACAGGGGGATGTGGGAAGCAATCAGCCCCAGCATTTT.

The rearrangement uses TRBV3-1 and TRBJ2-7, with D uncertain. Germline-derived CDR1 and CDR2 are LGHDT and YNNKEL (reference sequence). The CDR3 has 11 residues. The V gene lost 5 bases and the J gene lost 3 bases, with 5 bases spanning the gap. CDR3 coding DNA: TGTGCCAGCAGCACGGACTACGAGCAGTACTTC. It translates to CASSTDYEQYF.

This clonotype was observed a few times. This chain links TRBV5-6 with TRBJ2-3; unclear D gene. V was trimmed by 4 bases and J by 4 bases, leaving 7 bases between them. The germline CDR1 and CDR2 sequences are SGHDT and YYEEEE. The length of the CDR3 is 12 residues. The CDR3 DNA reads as TGTGCCAGCAGCGAATCCGCAGATACGCAGTATTTT. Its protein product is CASSESADTQYF.

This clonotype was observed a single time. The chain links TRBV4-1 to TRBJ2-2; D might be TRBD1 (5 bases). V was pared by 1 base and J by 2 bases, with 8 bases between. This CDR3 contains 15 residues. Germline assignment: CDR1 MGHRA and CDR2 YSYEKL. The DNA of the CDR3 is TGCGCCAGCAGCCAAGGCAGGGCTAACACCGGGGAGCTGTTTTTT. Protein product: CASSQGRANTGELFF.

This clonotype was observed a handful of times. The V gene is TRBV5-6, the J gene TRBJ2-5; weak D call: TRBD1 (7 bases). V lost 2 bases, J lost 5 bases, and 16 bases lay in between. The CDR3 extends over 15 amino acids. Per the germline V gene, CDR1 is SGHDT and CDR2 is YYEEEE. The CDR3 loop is CASSLRGGGGETQYF. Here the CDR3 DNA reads TGTGCCAGCAGCTTACGAGGTGGAGGGGGCGAGACCCAGTACTTC.

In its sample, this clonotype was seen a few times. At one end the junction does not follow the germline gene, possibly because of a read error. The CDR3 bases are TGCAGTGCTCGGGACAGTCTCACATATACGCAGTATTTT. Residues: CSARDSLTYTQYF. The rearrangement links TRBV20-1 to TRBJ2-3; 7 nucleotides align to TRBD1. The germline CDR1 and CDR2 sequences are DFQATT and SNEGSKA (reference sequence). The CDR3 consists of 13 residues.

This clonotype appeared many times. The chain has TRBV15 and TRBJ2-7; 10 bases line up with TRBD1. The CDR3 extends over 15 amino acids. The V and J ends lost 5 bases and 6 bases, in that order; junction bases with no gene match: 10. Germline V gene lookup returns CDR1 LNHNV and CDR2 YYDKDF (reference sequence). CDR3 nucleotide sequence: TGTGCCACCAGCCGAAAGTCCGGGACAGGGGCCGAGCAGTACTTC. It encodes CATSRKSGTGAEQYF.

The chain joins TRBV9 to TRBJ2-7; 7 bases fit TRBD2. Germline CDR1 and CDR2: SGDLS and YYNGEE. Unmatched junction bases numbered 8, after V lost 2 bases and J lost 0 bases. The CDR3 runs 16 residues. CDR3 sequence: CASSVPSGKSSYEQYF. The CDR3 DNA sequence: TGTGCCAGCAGCGTGCCTAGCGGTAAAAGCTCCTACGAGCAGTACTTC. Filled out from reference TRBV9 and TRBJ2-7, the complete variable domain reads DSGVTQTPKHLITATGQRVTLRCSPRSGDLSVYWYQQSLDQGLQFLIQYYNGEERAKGNILERFSAQQFPDLHSELNLSSLELGDSALYFCASSVPSGKSSYEQYFGPGTRLTVT.

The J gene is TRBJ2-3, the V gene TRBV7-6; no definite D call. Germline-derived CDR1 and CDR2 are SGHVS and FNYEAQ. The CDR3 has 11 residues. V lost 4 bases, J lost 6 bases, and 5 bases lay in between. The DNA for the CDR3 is TGTGCCAGCAGCTCGTTGGATACGCAGTATTTT. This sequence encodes CASSSLDTQYF.

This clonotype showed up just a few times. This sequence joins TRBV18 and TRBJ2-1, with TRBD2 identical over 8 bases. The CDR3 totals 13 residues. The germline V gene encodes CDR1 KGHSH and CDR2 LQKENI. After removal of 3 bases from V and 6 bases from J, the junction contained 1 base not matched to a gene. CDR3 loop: CASSPAGGNEQFF. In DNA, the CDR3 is TGTGCCAGCTCACCGGCGGGGGGCAATGAGCAGTTCTTC.

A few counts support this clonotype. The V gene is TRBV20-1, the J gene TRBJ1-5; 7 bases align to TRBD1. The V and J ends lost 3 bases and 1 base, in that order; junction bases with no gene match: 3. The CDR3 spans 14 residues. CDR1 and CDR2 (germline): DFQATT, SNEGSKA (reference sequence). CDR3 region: CSASQGVSNQPQHF. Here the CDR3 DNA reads TGCAGTGCTAGTCAGGGGGTAAGCAATCAGCCCCAGCATTTT.

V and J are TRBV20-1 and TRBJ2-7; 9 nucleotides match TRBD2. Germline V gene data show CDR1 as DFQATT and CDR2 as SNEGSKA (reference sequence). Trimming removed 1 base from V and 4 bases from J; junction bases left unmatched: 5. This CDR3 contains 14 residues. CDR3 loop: CSARAGGRGYEQYF. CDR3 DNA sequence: TGCAGTGCTAGAGCGGGCGGGAGGGGATACGAGCAGTACTTC.

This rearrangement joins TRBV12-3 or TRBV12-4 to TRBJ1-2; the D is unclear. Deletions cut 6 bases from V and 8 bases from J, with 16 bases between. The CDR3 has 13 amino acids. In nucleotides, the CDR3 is TGTGCCAGCAGCCGACAAGGAGTAGAAGGCTACACCTTC. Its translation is CASSRQGVEGYTF.

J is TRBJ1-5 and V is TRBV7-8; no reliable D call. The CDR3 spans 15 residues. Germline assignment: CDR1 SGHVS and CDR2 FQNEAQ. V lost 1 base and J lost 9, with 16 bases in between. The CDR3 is CASSLEATQRRPQHF. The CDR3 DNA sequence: TGTGCCAGCAGCTTAGAGGCAACCCAAAGGCGGCCCCAGCATTTT.

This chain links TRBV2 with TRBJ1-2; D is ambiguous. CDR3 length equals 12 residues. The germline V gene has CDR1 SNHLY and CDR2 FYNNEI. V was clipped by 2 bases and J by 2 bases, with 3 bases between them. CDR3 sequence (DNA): TGTGCCAGCAGTGAAACCAACTATGGCTACACCTTC. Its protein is CASSETNYGYTF.

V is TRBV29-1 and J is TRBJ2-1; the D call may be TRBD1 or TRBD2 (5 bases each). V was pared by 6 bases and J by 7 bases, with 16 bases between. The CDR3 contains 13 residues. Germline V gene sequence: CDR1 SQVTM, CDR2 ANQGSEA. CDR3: CSVPTGPPNEQFF. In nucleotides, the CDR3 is TGCAGCGTGCCTACGGGACCCCCGAATGAGCAGTTCTTC.

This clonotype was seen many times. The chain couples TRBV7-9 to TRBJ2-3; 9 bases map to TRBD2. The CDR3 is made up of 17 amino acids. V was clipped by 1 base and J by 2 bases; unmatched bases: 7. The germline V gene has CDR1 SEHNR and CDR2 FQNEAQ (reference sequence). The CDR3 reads CASSLGLSGGPTDTQYF. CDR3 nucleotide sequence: TGTGCCAGCAGCTTAGGCCTCAGCGGGGGGCCCACAGATACGCAGTATTTT.

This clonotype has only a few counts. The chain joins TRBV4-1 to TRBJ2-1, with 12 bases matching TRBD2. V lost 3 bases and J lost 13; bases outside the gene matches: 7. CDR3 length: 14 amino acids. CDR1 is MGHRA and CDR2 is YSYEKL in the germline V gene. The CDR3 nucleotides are TGCGCCAGCAGCCATCTAGCGGGGGGGCTCTCTCAGTTCTTC. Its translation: CASSHLAGGLSQFF.

CDR3 region: CASSQTGRGGYTF. The CDR3 DNA is TGCGCCAGCAGCCAGACAGGGCGGGGAGGCTACACCTTC. The chain recombines TRBV4-1 with TRBJ1-2, with 7 bases lining up with TRBD1. V shed 3 bases, J shed 8 bases, and the junction held 6 bases outside the gene matches. This CDR3 has 13 residues. Per the germline V gene, CDR1 is MGHRA and CDR2 is YSYEKL.

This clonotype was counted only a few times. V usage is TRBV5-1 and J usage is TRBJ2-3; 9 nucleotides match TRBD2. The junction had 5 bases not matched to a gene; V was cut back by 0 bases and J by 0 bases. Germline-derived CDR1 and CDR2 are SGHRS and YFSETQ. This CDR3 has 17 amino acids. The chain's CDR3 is CASSLGGLAGSTDTQYF. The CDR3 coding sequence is TGCGCCAGCAGCTTGGGTGGTCTAGCGGGGAGCACAGATACGCAGTATTTT.

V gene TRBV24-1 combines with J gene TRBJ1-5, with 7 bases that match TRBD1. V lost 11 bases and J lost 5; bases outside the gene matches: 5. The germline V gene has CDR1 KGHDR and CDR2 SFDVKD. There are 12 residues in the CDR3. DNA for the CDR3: TGTGCCATCGACAGGGTTCATCAGCCCCAGCATTTT. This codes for CAIDRVHQPQHF.

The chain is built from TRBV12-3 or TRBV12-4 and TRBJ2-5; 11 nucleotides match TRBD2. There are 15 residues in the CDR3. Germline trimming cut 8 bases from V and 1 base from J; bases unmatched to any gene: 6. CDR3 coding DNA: TGTGCCAGCGGCCCTAGCGGGGGGACCCAAGAGACCCAGTACTTC. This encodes CASGPSGGTQETQYF.

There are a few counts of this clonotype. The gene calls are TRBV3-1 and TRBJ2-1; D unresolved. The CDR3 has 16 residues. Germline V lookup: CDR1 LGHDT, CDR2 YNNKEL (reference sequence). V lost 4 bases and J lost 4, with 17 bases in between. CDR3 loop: CASSPRVGSTYNEQFF. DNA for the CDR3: TGTGCCAGCAGCCCCCGCGTCGGGTCCACGTACAATGAGCAGTTCTTC.

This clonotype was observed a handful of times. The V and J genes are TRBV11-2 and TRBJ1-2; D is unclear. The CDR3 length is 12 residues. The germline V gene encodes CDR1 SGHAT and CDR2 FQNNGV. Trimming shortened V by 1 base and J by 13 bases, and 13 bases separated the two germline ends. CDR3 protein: CASSLASSLGTF. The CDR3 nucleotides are TGTGCCAGCAGCTTAGCCTCGAGTCTAGGCACCTTC.

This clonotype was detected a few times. The CDR3 DNA sequence: TGTGCCAGCATCTCCACTCGGGGGAAGGGGGAGCAGTTCTTC. Protein: CASISTRGKGEQFF. The rearrangement uses TRBV6-5 and TRBJ2-1; maybe TRBD2 (6 bases). V lost 7 bases, J lost 10 bases, and 20 bases lay in between. The CDR3 spans 14 residues. The V gene's germline CDR1 is MNHEY and CDR2 SVGAGI.

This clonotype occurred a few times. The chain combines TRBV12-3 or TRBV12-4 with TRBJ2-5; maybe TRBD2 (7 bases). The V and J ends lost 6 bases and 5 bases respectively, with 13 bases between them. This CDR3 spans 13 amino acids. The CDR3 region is CASRGGGKETQYF. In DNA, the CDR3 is TGTGCCAGCAGGGGAGGGGGGAAGGAGACCCAGTACTTC.

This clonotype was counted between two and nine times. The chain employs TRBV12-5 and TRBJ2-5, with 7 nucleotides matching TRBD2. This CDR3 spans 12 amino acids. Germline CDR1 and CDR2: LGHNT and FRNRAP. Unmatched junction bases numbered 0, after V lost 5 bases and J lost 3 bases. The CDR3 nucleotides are TGTGCTAGTGGTGGGACTAAAGAGACCCAGTACTTC. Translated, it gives CASGGTKETQYF.